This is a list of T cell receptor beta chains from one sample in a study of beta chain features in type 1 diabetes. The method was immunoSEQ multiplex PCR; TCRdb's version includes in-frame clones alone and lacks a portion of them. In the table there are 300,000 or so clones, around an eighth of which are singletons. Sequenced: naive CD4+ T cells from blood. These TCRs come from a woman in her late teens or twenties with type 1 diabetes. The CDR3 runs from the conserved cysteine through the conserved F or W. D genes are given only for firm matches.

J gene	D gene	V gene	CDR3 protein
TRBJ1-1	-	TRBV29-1	CSVVGAPNTEAFF
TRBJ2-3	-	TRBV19	CASSRSGSTDTQYF
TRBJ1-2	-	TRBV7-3	CASSLRGGIAYGYTF
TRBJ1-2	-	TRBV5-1	CASGGDVPYGYTF
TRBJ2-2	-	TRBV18	CASSPSSRGNTGELFF
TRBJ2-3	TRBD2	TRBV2	CASTGLAGITDTQYF
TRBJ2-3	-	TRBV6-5	CASSYRPGQSTDTQYF
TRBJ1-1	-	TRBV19	CASRRVNTEAFF
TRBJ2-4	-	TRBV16	CASSQLPRGGNIQYF
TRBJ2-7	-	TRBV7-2	CASSLGGGRPSYEQYF
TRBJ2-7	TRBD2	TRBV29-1	CSVSTSGTYEQYF
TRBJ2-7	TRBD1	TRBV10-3	CAISNGTGGYEQYF
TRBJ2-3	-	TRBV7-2	CASSLASRDTQYF
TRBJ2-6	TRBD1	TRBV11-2	CASSGDRVNPFSGANVLTF
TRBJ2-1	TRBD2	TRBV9	CASSVRGLGLAGGSRSYNEQFF
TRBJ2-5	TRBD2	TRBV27	CASSSAGTSGYGETQYF
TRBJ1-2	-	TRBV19	CASSDRPTMNYGYTF
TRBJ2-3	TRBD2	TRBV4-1	CASSQDLRERRWSTQYF
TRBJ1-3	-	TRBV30	CAWKGRGDRVDTIYF
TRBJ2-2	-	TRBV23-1	CASSQLVVTGELFF
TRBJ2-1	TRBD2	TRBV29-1	CSVVGLAGIYNEQFF
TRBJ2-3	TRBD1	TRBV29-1	CSAGDSHTQYF
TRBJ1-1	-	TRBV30	CAWKTDETFF
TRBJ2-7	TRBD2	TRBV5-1	CASSSTLAEEQYF
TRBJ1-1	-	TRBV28	CASSPGTSTEAFF
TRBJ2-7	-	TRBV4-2	CASSQDLGGGTYEQYF
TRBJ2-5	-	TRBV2	CASTQGVAASETQYF
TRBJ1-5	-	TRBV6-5	CASRRGLNQPQHF
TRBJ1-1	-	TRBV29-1	CSVVVQQNTEAFF
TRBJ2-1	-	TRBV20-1	CSARRAEQFF
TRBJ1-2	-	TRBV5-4	CASSLGRVQGYGYTF
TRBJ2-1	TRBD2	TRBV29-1	CSVYLTPTSRIYNEQFF
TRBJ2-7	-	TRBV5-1	CASSLVQGSYEQYF
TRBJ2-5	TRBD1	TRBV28	CASNSWGQGQETQYF
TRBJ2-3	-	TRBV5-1	CASSFGTDTQYF